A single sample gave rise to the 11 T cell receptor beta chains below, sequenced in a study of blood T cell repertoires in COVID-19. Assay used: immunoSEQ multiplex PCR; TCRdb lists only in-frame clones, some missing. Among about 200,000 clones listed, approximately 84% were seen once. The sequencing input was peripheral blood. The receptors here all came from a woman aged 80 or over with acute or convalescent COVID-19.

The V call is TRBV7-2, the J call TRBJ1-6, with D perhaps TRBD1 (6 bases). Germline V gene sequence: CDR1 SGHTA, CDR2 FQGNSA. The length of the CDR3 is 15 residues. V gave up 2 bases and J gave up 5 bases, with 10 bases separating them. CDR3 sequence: CASSLLGADNSPLHF. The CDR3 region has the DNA TGTGCCAGCAGCTTATTGGGGGCCGATAATTCACCCCTCCACTTT.

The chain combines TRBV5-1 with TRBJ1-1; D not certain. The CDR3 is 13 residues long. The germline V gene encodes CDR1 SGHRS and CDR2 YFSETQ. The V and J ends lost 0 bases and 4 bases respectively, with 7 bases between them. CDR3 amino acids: CASSLARFTEAFF. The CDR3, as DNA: TGCGCCAGCAGCTTGGCCCGTTTCACTGAAGCTTTCTTT.

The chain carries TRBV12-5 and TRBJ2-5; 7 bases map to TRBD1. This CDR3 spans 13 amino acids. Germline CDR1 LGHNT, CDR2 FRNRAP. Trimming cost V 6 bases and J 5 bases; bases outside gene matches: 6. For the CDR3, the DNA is TGTGCTAGTGGATGGGACAGTAGGGAGACCCAGTACTTC. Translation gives CASGWDSRETQYF.

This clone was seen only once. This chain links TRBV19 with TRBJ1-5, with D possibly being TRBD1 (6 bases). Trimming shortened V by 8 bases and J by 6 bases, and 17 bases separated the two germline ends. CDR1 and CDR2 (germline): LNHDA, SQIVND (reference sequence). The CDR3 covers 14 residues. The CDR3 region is CASASGVGGQPQHF. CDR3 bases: TGTGCCAGTGCCTCAGGGGTAGGGGGTCAGCCCCAGCATTTT.

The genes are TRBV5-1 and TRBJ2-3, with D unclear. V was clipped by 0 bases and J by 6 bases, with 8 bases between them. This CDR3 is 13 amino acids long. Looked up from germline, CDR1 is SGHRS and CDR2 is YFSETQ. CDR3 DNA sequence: TGCGCCAGCAGCTTGGGGATGGGCGATACGCAGTATTTT. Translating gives CASSLGMGDTQYF.

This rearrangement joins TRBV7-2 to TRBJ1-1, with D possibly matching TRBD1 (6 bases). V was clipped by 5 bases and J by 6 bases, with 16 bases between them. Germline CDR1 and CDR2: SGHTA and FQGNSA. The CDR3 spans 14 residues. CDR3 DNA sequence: TGTGCCAGCAGCCCAAGGGGGGGTGAGGCTGAAGCTTTCTTT. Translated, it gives CASSPRGGEAEAFF.

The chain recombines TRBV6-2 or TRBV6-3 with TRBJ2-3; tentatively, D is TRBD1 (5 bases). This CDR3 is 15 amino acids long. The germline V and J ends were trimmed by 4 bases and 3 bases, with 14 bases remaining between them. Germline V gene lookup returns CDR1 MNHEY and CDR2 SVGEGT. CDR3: CASSFQTAITDTQYF. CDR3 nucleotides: TGTGCCAGCAGTTTCCAGACAGCAATTACAGATACGCAGTATTTT.

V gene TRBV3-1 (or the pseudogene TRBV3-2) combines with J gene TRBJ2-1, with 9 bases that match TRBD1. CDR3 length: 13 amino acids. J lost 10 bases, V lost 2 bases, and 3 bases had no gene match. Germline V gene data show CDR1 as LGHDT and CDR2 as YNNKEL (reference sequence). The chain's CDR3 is CASSQYTGGEQFF. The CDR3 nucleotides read TGTGCCAGCAGCCAATACACAGGGGGCGAGCAGTTCTTC.

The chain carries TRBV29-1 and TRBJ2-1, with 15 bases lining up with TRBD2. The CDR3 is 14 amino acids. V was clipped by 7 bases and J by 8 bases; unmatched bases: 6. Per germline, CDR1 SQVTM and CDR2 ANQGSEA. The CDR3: CSGGTSGRTDEQFF. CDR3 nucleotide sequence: TGCAGCGGAGGGACTAGCGGGAGGACCGATGAGCAGTTCTTC.

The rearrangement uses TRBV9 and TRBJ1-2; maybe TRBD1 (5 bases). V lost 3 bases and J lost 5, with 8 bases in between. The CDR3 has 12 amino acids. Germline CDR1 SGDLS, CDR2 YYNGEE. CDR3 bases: TGTGCCAGCAGCGCGGAGGGGTATGGCTACACCTTC. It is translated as CASSAEGYGYTF.

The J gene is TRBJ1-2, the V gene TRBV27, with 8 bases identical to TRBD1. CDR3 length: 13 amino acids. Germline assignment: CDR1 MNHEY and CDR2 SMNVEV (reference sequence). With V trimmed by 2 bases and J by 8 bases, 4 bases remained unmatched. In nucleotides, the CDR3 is TGTGCCAGCAGTTTAAGACAGGGGAGAGGCTACACCTTC. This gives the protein CASSLRQGRGYTF.